Sequencing of this TCR beta chain was carried out in a study of early T cells in non-severe SARS-CoV-2 infection. Per the germline V gene, CDR1 is SNHLY and CDR2 is FYNNEI. This CDR3 has 13 residues. Trimming pared 6 bases from V and 2 bases from J, leaving 11 bases between. From the 5' RACE reads, TCRdb called clonotypes with MiXCR, one entry per CDR3 protein. The table lists about 80,000 distinct CDR3 sequences, 13% to 15% of them singletons, with approximately 9.9% in the top ten. This sequence originates from an adult who was a healthcare worker with PCR-confirmed SARS-CoV-2 infection or an uninfected control (not recorded which). The sequencing sample was made of whole blood. V gene TRBV2 combines with J gene TRBJ2-7; unclear D gene. The CDR3 DNA sequence: TGTGCCAGCAGGCCCGACAAAGCCTACGAGCAGTACTTC. Protein: CASRPDKAYEQYF.